The present T cell receptor (beta chain) was sequenced within a study of T-cell memory formation after mild COVID-19. From germline, CDR1 is SNHLY and CDR2 FYNNEI. CDR3 size: 14 residues. Trimming cost V 7 bases and J 6 bases; bases outside gene matches: 11. TCRdb reprocessed the 5' RACE reads via MiXCR and lists one record per CDR3 protein. Here the sample spans 550,000 to 600,000 distinct CDR3 sequences, 17% being singletons. This clonotype was counted only a few times. Its specificity is not known. Overall study findings and caveats: The authors did not confirm SARS-CoV-2 specificity of second-wave clones peaking day 37.

Sequenced sample: PBMCs or a T cell subset sorted from them (not recorded which). The TCR comes from an adult woman who had mild COVID-19 (a few samples of this study predate the infection). Cell type and time point are not known. This chain connects TRBV2 to TRBJ1-1; 7 nucleotides match TRBD1. CDR3 protein: CASKGVRGIAEAFF. The DNA for the CDR3 is TGTGCCAGCAAAGGGGTCAGGGGGATTGCTGAAGCTTTCTTT.